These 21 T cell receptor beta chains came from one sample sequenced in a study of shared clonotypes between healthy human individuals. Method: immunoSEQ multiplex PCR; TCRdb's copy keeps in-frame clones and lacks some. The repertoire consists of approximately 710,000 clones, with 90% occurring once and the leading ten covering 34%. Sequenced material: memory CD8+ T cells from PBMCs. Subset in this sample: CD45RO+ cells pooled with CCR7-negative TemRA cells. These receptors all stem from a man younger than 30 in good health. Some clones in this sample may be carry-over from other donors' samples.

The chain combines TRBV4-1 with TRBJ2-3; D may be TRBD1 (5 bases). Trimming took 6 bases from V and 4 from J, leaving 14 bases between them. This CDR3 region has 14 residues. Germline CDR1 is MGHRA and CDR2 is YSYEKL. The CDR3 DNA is TGCGCCAGCAGGACAGTTACTGGGGCAGATACGCAGTATTTT. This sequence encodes CASRTVTGADTQYF.

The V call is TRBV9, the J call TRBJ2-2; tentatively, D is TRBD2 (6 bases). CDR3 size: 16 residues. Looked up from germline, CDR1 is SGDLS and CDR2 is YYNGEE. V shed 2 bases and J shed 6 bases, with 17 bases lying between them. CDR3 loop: CASSVRDGSRPGELFF. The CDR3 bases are TGTGCCAGCAGCGTTAGAGACGGGAGTCGTCCCGGGGAGCTGTTTTTT.

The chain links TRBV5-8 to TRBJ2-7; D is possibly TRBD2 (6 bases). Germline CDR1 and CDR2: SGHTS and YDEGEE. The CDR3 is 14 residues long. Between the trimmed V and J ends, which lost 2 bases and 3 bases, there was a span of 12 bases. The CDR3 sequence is CASSFWRGGYEQYF. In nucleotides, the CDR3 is TGTGCCAGCAGCTTTTGGCGGGGCGGCTACGAGCAGTACTTC.

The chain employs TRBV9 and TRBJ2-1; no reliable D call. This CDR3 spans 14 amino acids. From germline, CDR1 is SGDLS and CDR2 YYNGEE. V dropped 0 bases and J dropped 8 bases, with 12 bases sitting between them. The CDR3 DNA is TGTGCCAGCAGCGTAGGAAAGGGTGGGTATGAGCAGTTCTTC. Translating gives CASSVGKGGYEQFF.

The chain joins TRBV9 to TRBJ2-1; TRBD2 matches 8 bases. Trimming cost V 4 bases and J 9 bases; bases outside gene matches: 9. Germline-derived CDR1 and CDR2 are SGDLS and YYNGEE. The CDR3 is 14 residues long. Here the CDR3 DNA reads TGTGCCAGCAGCCACGGGAGGGCCGATCCTGAGCAGTTCTTC. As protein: CASSHGRADPEQFF. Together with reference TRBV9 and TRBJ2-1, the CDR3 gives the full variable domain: DSGVTQTPKHLITATGQRVTLRCSPRSGDLSVYWYQQSLDQGLQFLIQYYNGEERAKGNILERFSAQQFPDLHSELNLSSLELGDSALYFCASSHGRADPEQFFGPGTRLTVL.

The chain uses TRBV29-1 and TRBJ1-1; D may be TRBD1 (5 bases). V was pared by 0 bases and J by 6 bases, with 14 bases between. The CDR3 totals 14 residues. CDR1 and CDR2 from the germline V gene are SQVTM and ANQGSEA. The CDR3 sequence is CSVEDARAYAEAFF. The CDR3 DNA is TGCAGCGTTGAAGACGCCAGGGCGTACGCTGAAGCTTTCTTT.

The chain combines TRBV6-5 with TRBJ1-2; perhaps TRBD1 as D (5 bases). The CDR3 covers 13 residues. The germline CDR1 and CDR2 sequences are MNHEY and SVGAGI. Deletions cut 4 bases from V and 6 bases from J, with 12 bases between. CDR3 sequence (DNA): TGTGCCAGCAGTTTCCAGGGTCGTCATGGCTACACCTTC. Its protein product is CASSFQGRHGYTF.

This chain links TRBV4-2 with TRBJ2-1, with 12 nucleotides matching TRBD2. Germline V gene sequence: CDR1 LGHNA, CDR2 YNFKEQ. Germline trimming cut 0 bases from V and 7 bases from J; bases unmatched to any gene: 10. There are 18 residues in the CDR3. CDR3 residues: CASSQDALRTSGTNEQFF. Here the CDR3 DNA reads TGTGCCAGCAGCCAAGACGCGTTAAGGACTAGCGGGACGAATGAGCAGTTCTTC.

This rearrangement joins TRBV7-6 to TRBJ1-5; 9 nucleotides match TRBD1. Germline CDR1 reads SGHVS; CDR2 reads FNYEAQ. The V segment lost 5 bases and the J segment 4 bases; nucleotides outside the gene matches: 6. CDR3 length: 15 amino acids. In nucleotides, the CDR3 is TGTGCCAGCAGCATGACGACAGGGGGAAATCAGCCCCAGCATTTT. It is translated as CASSMTTGGNQPQHF. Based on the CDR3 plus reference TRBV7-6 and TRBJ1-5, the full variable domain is GAGVSQSPRYKVTKRGQDVALRCDPISGHVSLYWYRQALGQGPEFLTYFNYEAQQDKSGLPNDRFSAERPEGSISTLTIQRTEQRDSAMYRCASSMTTGGNQPQHFGDGTRLSIL.

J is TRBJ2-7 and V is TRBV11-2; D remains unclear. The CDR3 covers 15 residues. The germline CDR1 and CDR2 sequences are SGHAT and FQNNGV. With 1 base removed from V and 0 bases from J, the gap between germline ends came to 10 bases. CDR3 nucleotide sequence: TGTGCCAGCAGCTTAGCTTACGGTAGCTCCTACGAGCAGTACTTC. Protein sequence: CASSLAYGSSYEQYF. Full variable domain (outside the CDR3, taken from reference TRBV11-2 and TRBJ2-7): EAGVAQSPRYKIIEKRQSVAFWCNPISGHATLYWYQQILGQGPKLLIQFQNNGVVDDSQLPKDRFSAERLKGVDSTLKIQPAKLEDSAVYLCASSLAYGSSYEQYFGPGTRLTVT.

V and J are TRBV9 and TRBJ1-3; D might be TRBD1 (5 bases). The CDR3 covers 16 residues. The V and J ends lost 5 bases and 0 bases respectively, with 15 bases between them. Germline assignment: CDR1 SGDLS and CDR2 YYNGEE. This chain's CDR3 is CASSVDGGSSGNTIYF. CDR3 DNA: TGTGCCAGCAGTGTTGACGGGGGGAGCTCTGGAAACACCATATATTTT.

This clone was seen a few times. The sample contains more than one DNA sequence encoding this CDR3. DNA for the CDR3: TGCAGCGTTGTCGGGGTGGCCTACGAGCAGTACTTC. Its translation: CSVVGVAYEQYF. This chain joins TRBV29-1 and TRBJ2-7; D might be TRBD2 (5 bases). This CDR3 is 12 amino acids long. Germline lookup yields CDR1 SQVTM and CDR2 ANQGSEA. Trimming removed 4 bases at V and 2 bases at J, with 9 bases between.

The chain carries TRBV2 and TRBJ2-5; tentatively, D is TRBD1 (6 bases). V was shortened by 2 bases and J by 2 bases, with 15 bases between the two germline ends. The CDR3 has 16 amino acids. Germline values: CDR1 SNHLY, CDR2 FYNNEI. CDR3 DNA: TGTGCCAGCAGTGAACGGGTGGACAGAAGACAAGAGACCCAGTACTTC. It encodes CASSERVDRRQETQYF. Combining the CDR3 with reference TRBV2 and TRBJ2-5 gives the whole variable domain EPEVTQTPSHQVTQMGQEVILRCVPISNHLYFYWYRQILGQKVEFLVSFYNNEISEKSEIFDDQFSVERPDGSNFTLKIRSTKLEDSAMYFCASSERVDRRQETQYFGPGTRLLVL.

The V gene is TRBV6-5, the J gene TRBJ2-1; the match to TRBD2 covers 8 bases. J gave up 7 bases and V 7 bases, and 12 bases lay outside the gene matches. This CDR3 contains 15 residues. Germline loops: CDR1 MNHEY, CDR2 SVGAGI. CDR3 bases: TGTGCCAGCACCCAACCGGGACTAGGAGAGAATGAGCAGTTCTTC. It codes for CASTQPGLGENEQFF.

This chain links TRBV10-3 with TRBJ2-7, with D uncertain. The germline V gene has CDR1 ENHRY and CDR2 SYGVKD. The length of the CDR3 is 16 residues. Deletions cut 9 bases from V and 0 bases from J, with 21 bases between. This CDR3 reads CAISDRATYASYEQYF. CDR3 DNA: TGTGCCATTTCCGATAGGGCAACCTATGCCTCCTACGAGCAGTACTTC.

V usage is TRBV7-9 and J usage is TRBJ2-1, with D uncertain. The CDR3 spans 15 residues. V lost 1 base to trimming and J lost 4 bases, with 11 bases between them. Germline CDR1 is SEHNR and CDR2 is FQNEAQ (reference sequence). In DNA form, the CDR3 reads TGTGCCAGCAGCTTAGATTCGAATCCATACAATGAGCAGTTCTTC. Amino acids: CASSLDSNPYNEQFF.

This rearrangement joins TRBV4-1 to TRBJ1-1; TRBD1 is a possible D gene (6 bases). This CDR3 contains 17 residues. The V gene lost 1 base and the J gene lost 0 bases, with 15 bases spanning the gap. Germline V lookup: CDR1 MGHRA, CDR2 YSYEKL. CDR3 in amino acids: CASSQATRTDMNTEAFF. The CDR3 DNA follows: TGCGCCAGCAGCCAAGCGACCAGGACAGACATGAACACTGAAGCTTTCTTT.

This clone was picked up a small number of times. The chain's CDR3 is CASSYGLAAYEQYF. In nucleotides, the CDR3 is TGTGCCAGCAGTTATGGTCTAGCGGCCTACGAGCAGTACTTC. This rearrangement joins TRBV6-5 to TRBJ2-7, with 7 bases matching TRBD2. The V gene's germline CDR1 is MNHEY and CDR2 SVGAGI. This CDR3 region has 14 residues. Germline trimming cut 3 bases from V and 2 bases from J; bases unmatched to any gene: 4.

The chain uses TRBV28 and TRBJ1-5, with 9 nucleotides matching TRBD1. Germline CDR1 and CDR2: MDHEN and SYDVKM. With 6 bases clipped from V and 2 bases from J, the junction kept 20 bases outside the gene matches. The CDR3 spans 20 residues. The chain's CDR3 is CASSPLRDRDGVRGNQPQHF. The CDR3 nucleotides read TGTGCCAGCAGCCCCCTTCGGGACAGGGATGGCGTGAGGGGCAATCAGCCCCAGCATTTT.

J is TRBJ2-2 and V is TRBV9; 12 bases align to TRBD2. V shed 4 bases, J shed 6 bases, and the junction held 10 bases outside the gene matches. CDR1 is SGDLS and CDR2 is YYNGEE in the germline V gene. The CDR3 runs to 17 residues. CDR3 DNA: TGTGCCAGCAGCTTCAACCCTAGCGGGAGGGATTCCGGGGAGCTGTTTTTT. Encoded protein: CASSFNPSGRDSGELFF.

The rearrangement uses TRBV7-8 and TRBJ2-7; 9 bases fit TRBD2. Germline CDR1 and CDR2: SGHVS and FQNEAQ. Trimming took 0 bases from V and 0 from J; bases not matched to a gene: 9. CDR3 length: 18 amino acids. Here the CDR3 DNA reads TGTGCCAGCAGCTTAGCTCTAGCGGGAAACATCGACTCCTACGAGCAGTACTTC. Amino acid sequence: CASSLALAGNIDSYEQYF.